This T cell receptor beta chain came from a study of beta chain features in type 1 diabetes. Overall study context: Patients did not differ from healthy donors in age, gender or cell yield.

The sample holds a few counts of this clone. Its antigen is currently unknown. There was one heparinised blood draw per donor, averaging about 110 mL. CD4+ naive, central memory, regulatory and stem cell-like memory cells were sorted via CD45RO/CCR7/CD25/CD127/CD95/CD27. CDR3 length: 14 amino acids. Germline V CDR1 and CDR2: MNHEY, SVGAGI. V was trimmed by 6 bases and J by 0 bases, leaving 11 bases between them. Whole-study findings and limits: TCRB CDR3s from Type 1 diabetes patients were moderately but significantly shorter in all four CD4+ subsets. More deletions and fewer insertions at VDJ junctions were seen in type 1 diabetes patients.

Expressed TCRB transcripts were sequenced because the entire RNA isolate underwent reverse transcription. Measured with immunoSEQ multiplex PCR; TCRdb has only the in-frame clones, and not every one. The top ten clones hold approximately 0.7% of a sample with some 140,000 clones, approximately 9% of them seen once. The sequence came from a man aged 25-40 years with type 1 diabetes. J is TRBJ1-1 and V is TRBV6-5; D remains ambiguous. The specimen was central memory CD4+ T cells from blood. CDR3 protein: CASRIGEMNTEAFF. CDR3 nucleotides: TGTGCCAGCAGGATCGGAGAAATGAACACTGAAGCTTTCTTT.